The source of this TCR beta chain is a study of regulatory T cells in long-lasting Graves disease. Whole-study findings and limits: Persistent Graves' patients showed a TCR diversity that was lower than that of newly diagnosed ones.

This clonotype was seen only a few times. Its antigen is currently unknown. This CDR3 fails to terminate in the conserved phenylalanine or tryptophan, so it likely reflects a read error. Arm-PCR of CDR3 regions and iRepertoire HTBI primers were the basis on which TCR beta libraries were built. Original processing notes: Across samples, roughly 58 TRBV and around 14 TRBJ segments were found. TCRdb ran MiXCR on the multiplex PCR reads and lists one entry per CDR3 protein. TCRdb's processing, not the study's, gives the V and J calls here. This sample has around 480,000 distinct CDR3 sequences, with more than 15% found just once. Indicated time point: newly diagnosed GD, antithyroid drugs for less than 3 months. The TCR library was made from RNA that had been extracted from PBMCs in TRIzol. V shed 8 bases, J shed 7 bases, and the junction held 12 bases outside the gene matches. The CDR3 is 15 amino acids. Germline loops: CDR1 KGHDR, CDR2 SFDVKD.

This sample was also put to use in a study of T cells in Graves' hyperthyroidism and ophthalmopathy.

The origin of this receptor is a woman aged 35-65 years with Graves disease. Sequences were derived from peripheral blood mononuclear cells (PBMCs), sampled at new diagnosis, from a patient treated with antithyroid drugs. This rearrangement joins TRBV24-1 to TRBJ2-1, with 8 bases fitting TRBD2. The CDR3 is CATTSVAGGRNEQFL. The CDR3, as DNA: TGTGCCACCACATCCGTGGCGGGGGGTAGGAATGAGCAGTTCCTC.